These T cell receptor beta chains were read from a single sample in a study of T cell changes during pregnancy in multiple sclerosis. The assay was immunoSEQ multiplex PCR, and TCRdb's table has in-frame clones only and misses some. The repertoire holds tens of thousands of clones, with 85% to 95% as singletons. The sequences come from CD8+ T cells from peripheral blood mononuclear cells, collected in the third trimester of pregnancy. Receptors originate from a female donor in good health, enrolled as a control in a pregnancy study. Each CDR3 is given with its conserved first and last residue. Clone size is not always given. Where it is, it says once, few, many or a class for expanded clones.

CDR3 protein: CASSPAGSLIGRGTDTQYF
J gene: TRBJ2-3
clone size: -
V gene: TRBV7-9

CDR3 protein: CASSWSGNSPEFF
J gene: TRBJ2-1
clone size: -
V gene: TRBV27

CDR3 protein: CASSHRDRGQYEQYF
J gene: TRBJ2-7
clone size: -
V gene: TRBV7-9

CDR3 protein: CASSVVGDTEAFF
J gene: TRBJ1-1
clone size: -
V gene: TRBV9

CDR3 protein: CSVEGGKTGEAEQFF
J gene: TRBJ2-1
clone size: once
V gene: TRBV29-1

CDR3 protein: CASSIGDTYEQYF
J gene: TRBJ2-7
clone size: -
V gene: TRBV19

CDR3 protein: CASSLQTVYGYTF
J gene: TRBJ1-2
clone size: -
V gene: TRBV5-8

CDR3 protein: CASSLKLYGTGVQPQHF
J gene: TRBJ1-5
clone size: once
V gene: TRBV19

CDR3 protein: CASSSPGGGGGYTF
J gene: TRBJ1-2
clone size: -
V gene: TRBV7-9

CDR3 protein: CASSIGAGRTDTQYF
J gene: TRBJ2-3
clone size: -
V gene: TRBV19

CDR3 protein: CASSLGGAGTEAFF
J gene: TRBJ1-1
clone size: -
V gene: TRBV27

CDR3 protein: CASSYRGAIGSPLHF
J gene: TRBJ1-6
clone size: -
V gene: TRBV6-5

CDR3 protein: CASSQGGTSGYEQYF
J gene: TRBJ2-7
clone size: -
V gene: TRBV4-3

CDR3 protein: CATSRNPGQGSEKLFF
J gene: TRBJ1-4
clone size: -
V gene: TRBV15

CDR3 protein: CASSEYGDTDTQYF
J gene: TRBJ2-3
clone size: -
V gene: TRBV9

CDR3 protein: CATSTGTGVSDTQYF
J gene: TRBJ2-3
clone size: -
V gene: TRBV10-3

CDR3 protein: CASRHQGDTEAFF
J gene: TRBJ1-1
clone size: once
V gene: TRBV5-6

CDR3 protein: CASSQGLAGYNEQFF
J gene: TRBJ2-1
clone size: -
V gene: TRBV7-9

CDR3 protein: CASSDGGGSTDTQYF
J gene: TRBJ2-3
clone size: many
V gene: TRBV6-4

CDR3 protein: CASSAGTGGTEAFF
J gene: TRBJ1-1
clone size: -
V gene: TRBV7-9

CDR3 protein: CAWSHPQDSGNTIYF
J gene: TRBJ1-3
clone size: -
V gene: TRBV30

CDR3 protein: CASRERGASVEAFF
J gene: TRBJ1-1
clone size: -
V gene: TRBV2

CDR3 protein: CATSRVRTESYEQYF
J gene: TRBJ2-7
clone size: -
V gene: TRBV15

CDR3 protein: CASSDSGGATDTQYF
J gene: TRBJ2-3
clone size: few
V gene: TRBV6-4

CDR3 protein: CASSPSGGETQYF
J gene: TRBJ2-5
clone size: -
V gene: TRBV7-9

CDR3 protein: CASSLGAQRGRDTQYF
J gene: TRBJ2-3
clone size: once
V gene: TRBV5-4

CDR3 protein: CASSLGQDAFF
J gene: TRBJ1-1
clone size: -
V gene: TRBV5-6

CDR3 protein: CASSVADSWDTEAFF
J gene: TRBJ1-1
clone size: -
V gene: TRBV9

CDR3 protein: CASSQGQGNQPQHF
J gene: TRBJ1-5
clone size: -
V gene: TRBV4-3

CDR3 protein: CASSLGLAGGRANEQFF
J gene: TRBJ2-1
clone size: -
V gene: TRBV5-6

CDR3 protein: CASSLTGTGGMHTQYF
J gene: TRBJ2-3
clone size: -
V gene: TRBV27

CDR3 protein: CAYNSLGGEAGELFF
J gene: TRBJ2-2
clone size: -
V gene: TRBV2

CDR3 protein: CASESDTGELFF
J gene: TRBJ2-2
clone size: -
V gene: TRBV12-5

CDR3 protein: CSVGGQGAMPYEQYF
J gene: TRBJ2-7
clone size: -
V gene: TRBV29-1

CDR3 protein: CASSFLLARGEQFF
J gene: TRBJ2-1
clone size: -
V gene: TRBV7-9

CDR3 protein: CAWIRPGQGSYNEQFF
J gene: TRBJ2-1
clone size: -
V gene: TRBV30

CDR3 protein: CASSSGGSNTEAFF
J gene: TRBJ1-1
clone size: -
V gene: TRBV6-6

CDR3 protein: CASSVAGTATGELFF
J gene: TRBJ2-2
clone size: -
V gene: TRBV9

CDR3 protein: CASSLSGMSSYEQYF
J gene: TRBJ2-7
clone size: -
V gene: TRBV6-5

CDR3 protein: CASSLASRFQETQYF
J gene: TRBJ2-5
clone size: -
V gene: TRBV13

CDR3 protein: CASSLADRRLDYEQYF
J gene: TRBJ2-7
clone size: once
V gene: TRBV7-8

CDR3 protein: CASSPGTGYEQYF
J gene: TRBJ2-7
clone size: -
V gene: TRBV6-5

CDR3 protein: CASSPVMNTEAFF
J gene: TRBJ1-1
clone size: -
V gene: TRBV27

CDR3 protein: CASSRGGTEAFF
J gene: TRBJ1-1
clone size: few
V gene: TRBV4-2

CDR3 protein: CATSTPRGNGADTQYF
J gene: TRBJ2-3
clone size: -
V gene: TRBV15

CDR3 protein: CASSSANSGVSEQYF
J gene: TRBJ2-7
clone size: -
V gene: TRBV7-8

CDR3 protein: CAWSKQGTNTEAFF
J gene: TRBJ1-1
clone size: -
V gene: TRBV30

CDR3 protein: CSVEGPGSYYGYTF
J gene: TRBJ1-2
clone size: -
V gene: TRBV29-1

CDR3 protein: CAWGDRVAYEQYF
J gene: TRBJ2-7
clone size: -
V gene: TRBV30

CDR3 protein: CASGLSGGAGNEQFF
J gene: TRBJ2-1
clone size: -
V gene: TRBV12-5

CDR3 protein: CASSDRDRGFHGYTF
J gene: TRBJ1-2
clone size: -
V gene: TRBV25-1

CDR3 protein: CSVEDSASGGVGGELFF
J gene: TRBJ2-2
clone size: once
V gene: TRBV29-1

CDR3 protein: CASSDPGQGEAFF
J gene: TRBJ1-1
clone size: -
V gene: TRBV27